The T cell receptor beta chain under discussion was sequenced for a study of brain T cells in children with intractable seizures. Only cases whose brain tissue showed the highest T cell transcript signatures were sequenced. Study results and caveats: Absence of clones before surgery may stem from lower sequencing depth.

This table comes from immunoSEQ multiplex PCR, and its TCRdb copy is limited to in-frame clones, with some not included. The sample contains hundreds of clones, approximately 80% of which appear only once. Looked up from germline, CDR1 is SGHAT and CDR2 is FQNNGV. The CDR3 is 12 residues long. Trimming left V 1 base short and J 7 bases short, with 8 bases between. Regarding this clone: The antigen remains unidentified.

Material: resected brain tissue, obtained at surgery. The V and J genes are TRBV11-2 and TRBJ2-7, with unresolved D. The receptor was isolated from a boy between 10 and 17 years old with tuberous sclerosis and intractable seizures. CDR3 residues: CASSLAPLEQYF. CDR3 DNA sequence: TGTGCCAGCAGCTTAGCCCCTTTAGAGCAGTACTTC.